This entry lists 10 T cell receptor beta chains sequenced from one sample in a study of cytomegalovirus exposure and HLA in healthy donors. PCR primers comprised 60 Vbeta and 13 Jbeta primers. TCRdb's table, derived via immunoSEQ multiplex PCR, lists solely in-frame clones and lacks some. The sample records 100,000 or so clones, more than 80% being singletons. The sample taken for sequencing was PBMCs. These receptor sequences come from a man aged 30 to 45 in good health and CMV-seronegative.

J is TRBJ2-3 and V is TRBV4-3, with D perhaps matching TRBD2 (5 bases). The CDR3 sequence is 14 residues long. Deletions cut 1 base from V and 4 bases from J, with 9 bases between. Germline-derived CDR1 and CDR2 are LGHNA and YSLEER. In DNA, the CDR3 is TGCGCCAGCAGCCAAGCTTCCGGGGCAGATACGCAGTATTTT. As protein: CASSQASGADTQYF.

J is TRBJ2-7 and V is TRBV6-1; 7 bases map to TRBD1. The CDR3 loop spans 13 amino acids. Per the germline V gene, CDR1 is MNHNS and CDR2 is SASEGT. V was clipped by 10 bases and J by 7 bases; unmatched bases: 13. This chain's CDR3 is CATATDRAREQYF. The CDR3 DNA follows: TGTGCCACCGCGACCGACAGGGCGCGGGAGCAGTACTTC.

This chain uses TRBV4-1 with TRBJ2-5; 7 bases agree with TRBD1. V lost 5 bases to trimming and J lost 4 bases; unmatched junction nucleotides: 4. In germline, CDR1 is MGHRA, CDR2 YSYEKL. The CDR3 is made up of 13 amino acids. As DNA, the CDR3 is TGCGCCAGCAGCAAACAGGGGACAGAGACCCAGTACTTC. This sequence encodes CASSKQGTETQYF.

The CDR3 DNA reads TGTGCCAGCTCACCACCGGGGCTAGAAGATACGCAGTATTTT. Amino acid sequence: CASSPPGLEDTQYF. The chain has TRBV18 and TRBJ2-3, with D perhaps matching TRBD1 (5 bases). CDR1 and CDR2 (germline): KGHSH, LQKENI. V shed 0 bases and J shed 5 bases, with 9 bases lying between them. The CDR3 totals 14 residues.

CDR3 sequence reads: CASSVGPVSYNEQFF. The DNA for the CDR3 is TGTGCCAGCAGCGTAGGGCCAGTCTCCTACAATGAGCAGTTCTTC. This chain connects TRBV9 to TRBJ2-1; no definite D call. Trimming cost V 0 bases and J 0 bases, with 7 bases left between them. The germline V gene has CDR1 SGDLS and CDR2 YYNGEE. This CDR3 has 15 residues.

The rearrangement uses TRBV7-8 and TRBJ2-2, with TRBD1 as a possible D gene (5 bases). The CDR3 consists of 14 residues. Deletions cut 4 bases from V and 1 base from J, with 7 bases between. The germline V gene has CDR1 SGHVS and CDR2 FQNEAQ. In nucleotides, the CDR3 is TGTGCCAGCAGCTCCGACAGGAACACCGGGGAGCTGTTTTTT. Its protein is CASSSDRNTGELFF.

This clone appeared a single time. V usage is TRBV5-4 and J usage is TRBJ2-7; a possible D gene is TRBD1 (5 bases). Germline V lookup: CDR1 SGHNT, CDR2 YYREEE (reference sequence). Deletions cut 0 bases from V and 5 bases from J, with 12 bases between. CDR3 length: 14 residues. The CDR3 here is CASSLGQGSNEQYF. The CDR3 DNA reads TGTGCCAGCAGCTTGGGCCAGGGCTCGAACGAGCAGTACTTC.

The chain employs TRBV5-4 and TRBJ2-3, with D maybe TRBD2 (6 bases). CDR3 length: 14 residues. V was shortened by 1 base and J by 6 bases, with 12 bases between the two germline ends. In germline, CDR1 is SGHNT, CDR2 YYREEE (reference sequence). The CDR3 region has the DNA TGTGCCAGCAGCTTGAGCGGAGGGCGGGATACGCAGTATTTT. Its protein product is CASSLSGGRDTQYF.

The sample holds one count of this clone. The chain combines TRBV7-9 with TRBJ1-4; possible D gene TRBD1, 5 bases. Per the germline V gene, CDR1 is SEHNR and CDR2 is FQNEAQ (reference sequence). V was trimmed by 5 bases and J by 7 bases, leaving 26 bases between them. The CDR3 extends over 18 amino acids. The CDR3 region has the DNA TGTGCCAGCAGCCCCGGAGGGGAGGGGACTCAAGGTGGTGAAAAACTGTTTTTT. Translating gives CASSPGGEGTQGGEKLFF.

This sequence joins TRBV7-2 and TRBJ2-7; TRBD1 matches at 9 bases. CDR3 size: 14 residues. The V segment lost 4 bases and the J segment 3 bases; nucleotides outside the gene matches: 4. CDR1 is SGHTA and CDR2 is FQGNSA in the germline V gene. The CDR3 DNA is TGTGCCAGCAGCTCCCGGGACAGGGTCTACGAGCAGTACTTC. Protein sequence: CASSSRDRVYEQYF. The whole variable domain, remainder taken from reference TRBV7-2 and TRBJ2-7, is GAGVSQSPSNKVTEKGKDVELRCDPISGHTALYWYRQSLGQGLEFLIYFQGNSAPDKSGLPSDRFSAERTGGSVSTLTIQRTQQEDSAVYLCASSSRDRVYEQYFGPGTRLTVT.